The rows below give T cell receptor beta chains drawn from one sample of a study of T cell repertoires in cytomegalovirus infection. Their antigens are not known. In TCRdb, the reads were re-called with MiXCR into one record per CDR3 protein. Among fewer than 70,000 distinct CDR3 sequences listed, approximately 30% were seen once. The source was CD8+ T cells from cultured PBMCs, collected from culture after CMV antigen stimulation. All receptors derive from a human donor in good health (CMV status not recorded). Some clones in this sample may be carry-over from other donors' samples. The CDR3 runs from the conserved cysteine through the conserved F or W. The D gene is left open where the match is weak. The listing skips clone size in some rows; elsewhere it reads once, few, many or a size class.

TRBD1	few	TRBV28	15	TRBJ1-5	CASSLEGAKNQPQHF	TGTGCCAGCAGTTTGGAGGGGGCCAAAAATCAGCCCCAGCATTTT
TRBD1	NA	TRBV4-1	15	TRBJ1-1	CASSQGWTGGTEAFF	TGCGCCAGCAGCCAAGGATGGACAGGGGGCACTGAAGCTTTCTTT
NA	few	TRBV19	14	TRBJ1-6	CATRGNLPYTPLHF	TGTGCCACCCGAGGGAACCTACCTTACACACCCCTCCACTTT
NA	NA	TRBV4-3	15	TRBJ2-5	CASSQDIGTQETQYF	TGCGCCAGCAGCCAAGATATCGGCACCCAAGAGACCCAGTACTTC
TRBD1	many	TRBV7-6	18	TRBJ1-6	CASSLFESKGQRNSPLHF	TGTGCCAGCAGCTTATTTGAATCAAAGGGACAGAGAAATTCACCCCTCCACTTT
TRBD1	NA	TRBV20-1	14	TRBJ2-7	CSARPEGTGYEQYF	TGCAGTGCTCGCCCGGAGGGGACAGGGTACGAGCAGTACTTC
NA	many	TRBV7-6	12	TRBJ1-2	CASSLGVSGYTF	TGTGCCAGCAGCTTGGGGGTTTCTGGCTACACCTTC
TRBD1	NA	TRBV6-5	15	TRBJ2-3	CASGLTGSNTDTQYF	TGTGCCAGCGGTCTGACAGGGTCTAACACAGATACGCAGTATTTT
NA	NA	TRBV27	13	TRBJ1-1	CASQTGINTEAFF	TGTGCCAGCCAAACAGGGATTAACACTGAAGCTTTCTTT
NA	NA	TRBV11-2	15	TRBJ2-5	CASSLELAQQETQYF	TGTGCCAGCAGCTTAGAACTAGCTCAACAAGAGACCCAGTACTTC
TRBD2	NA	TRBV7-2	17	TRBJ2-3	CASMSIAVAGGTDTQYF	TGTGCCAGCATGTCGATAGCGGTAGCGGGGGGCACAGATACGCAGTATTTT
NA	few	TRBV10-2	15	TRBJ2-1	CASSDPSGGGNEQFF	TGCGCCAGCAGTGATCCTAGCGGAGGGGGCAATGAGCAGTTCTTC
NA	NA	TRBV13	12	TRBJ2-7	CASSLGRNEQYF	TGTGCCAGCAGCTTAGGCCGTAACGAGCAGTACTTC
TRBD1	many	TRBV5-8	18	TRBJ1-5	CASSLARVPGTGGQPQHF	TGTGCCAGCAGCTTGGCCCGAGTTCCCGGGACAGGGGGTCAGCCCCAGCATTTT
NA	many	TRBV9	15	TRBJ2-2	CASSASTRNTGELFF	TGTGCCAGCAGCGCCTCTACCCGGAACACCGGGGAGCTGTTTTTT
TRBD1	few	TRBV27	16	TRBJ1-1	CASSLAYRGRSTEAFF	TGTGCCAGCAGTTTAGCCTACAGGGGGCGGAGCACTGAAGCTTTCTTT
NA	many	TRBV4-3	16	TRBJ2-7	CASSQEGGDRAYEQYF	TGCGCCAGCAGCCAAGAGGGGGGTGACAGGGCATACGAGCAGTACTTC
TRBD1	few	TRBV2	15	TRBJ2-7	CASSEAGGQYYEQYF	TGTGCCAGCAGTGAAGCAGGGGGACAGTACTACGAGCAGTACTTC
NA	NA	TRBV28	15	TRBJ2-5	CASSFLLQGQETQYF	TGTGCCAGCAGTTTCTTGCTACAGGGTCAAGAGACCCAGTACTTC
TRBD2	NA	TRBV6-6	13	TRBJ2-7	CASNPRDYREQYF	TGTGCCAGCAACCCCCGGGACTATCGCGAGCAGTACTTC
NA	few	TRBV12-3/TRBV12-4	11	TRBJ1-2	CASSLARGYTF	TGTGCCAGCAGTTTAGCGCGCGGCTACACCTTC
NA	few	TRBV4-1	13	TRBJ1-5	CASSQDSNQPQHF	TGCGCCAGCAGCCAAGATTCCAATCAGCCCCAGCATTTT
NA	few	TRBV4-3	16	TRBJ1-1	CASSQDWRRVNTEAFF	TGCGCCAGCAGCCAAGATTGGCGTCGCGTGAACACTGAAGCTTTCTTT
NA	NA	TRBV12-3/TRBV12-4	13	TRBJ1-1	CARGGGRGTEAFF	TGTGCCCGGGGGGGGGGCAGGGGCACTGAAGCTTTCTTT
NA	NA	TRBV7-3	13	TRBJ2-1	CASSFDSNNEQFF	TGTGCCAGCAGCTTTGACTCCAACAATGAGCAGTTCTTC
NA	once	TRBV10-1	13	TRBJ2-3	CASSESFSDTQYF	TGCGCCAGCAGTGAGTCGTTTTCAGATACGCAGTATTTT
NA	many	TRBV6-1	15	TRBJ1-1	CASSERQRANTEAFF	TGTGCCAGCAGTGAGAGACAGAGAGCGAACACTGAAGCTTTCTTT
TRBD1	NA	TRBV7-6	16	TRBJ2-7	CASSLGGGQGSYEQYF	TGTGCCAGCAGCTTAGGGGGGGGACAGGGCTCCTACGAGCAGTACTTC
NA	NA	TRBV7-7	15	TRBJ2-5	CASSSGLFGQETQYF	TGTGCCAGCAGCTCGGGACTTTTCGGCCAAGAGACCCAGTACTTC
NA	NA	TRBV4-3	14	TRBJ2-7	CASSQGRGTYEQYF	TGCGCCAGCAGCCAAGGTCGGGGTACCTACGAGCAGTACTTC
TRBD2	many	TRBV4-2	16	TRBJ2-3	CASSQGAGGPTDTQYF	TGTGCCAGCAGCCAAGGGGCGGGGGGGCCTACAGATACGCAGTATTTT
NA	NA	TRBV2	15	TRBJ1-5	CASSEGSYSNQPQHF	TGTGCCAGCAGTGAGGGGTCCTATAGCAATCAGCCCCAGCATTTT
TRBD1	NA	TRBV20-1	14	TRBJ1-2	CSASPGQGAGGYTF	TGCAGTGCTAGTCCGGGACAGGGGGCGGGCGGCTACACCTTC
NA	few	TRBV7-9	15	TRBJ1-1	CASSLRSGGGTEAFF	TGTGCCAGCAGCTTAAGGTCCGGGGGAGGCACTGAAGCTTTCTTT
TRBD2	NA	TRBV5-6	14	TRBJ2-1	CASRAGGNYNEQFF	TGTGCCAGCAGGGCGGGAGGGAACTACAATGAGCAGTTCTTC
NA	few	TRBV12-3/TRBV12-4	12	TRBJ1-1	CASRNRQLEAFF	TGTGCCAGCCGAAACAGGCAACTCGAAGCTTTCTTT
NA	NA	TRBV7-9	12	TRBJ2-7	CASSLEHSEQYF	TGTGCCAGCAGCTTAGAACACTCCGAGCAGTACTTC
NA	NA	TRBV20-1	16	TRBJ1-5	CSARDGESYSNQPQHF	TGCAGTGCTAGAGATGGGGAATCATATAGCAATCAGCCCCAGCATTTT
NA	NA	TRBV6-5	14	TRBJ2-2	CASSRGWDTGELFF	TGTGCCAGCAGCAGGGGATGGGATACCGGGGAGCTGTTTTTT
TRBD1	NA	TRBV9	14	TRBJ1-6	CASSQGQGFSPLHF	TGTGCCAGCAGCCAGGGACAGGGATTTTCACCCCTCCACTTT
TRBD1	large	TRBV7-8	14	TRBJ1-2	CASSQGQRSYGYTF	TGTGCCAGCAGCCAGGGACAGAGGTCCTATGGCTACACCTTC
NA	few	TRBV7-6	13	TRBJ2-7	CASSLGNRDEQYF	TGTGCCAGCAGTCTGGGTAATAGGGACGAGCAGTACTTC
NA	NA	TRBV4-3	13	TRBJ1-1	CASSQDSGNEAFF	TGCGCCAGCAGCCAAGATTCGGGAAATGAAGCTTTCTTT
NA	NA	TRBV14	11	TRBJ2-1	CASSLLDEQFF	TGTGCCAGCAGCCTTTTAGATGAGCAGTTCTTC
NA	NA	TRBV14	13	TRBJ2-7	CASSEMGTYEQYF	TGTGCCAGCAGTGAAATGGGTACCTACGAGCAGTACTTC